Described below is a single TCR beta chain sequence and its context. Antigen: not known. The CDR3 extends over 15 amino acids. Losses at the gene ends were 2 bases for V and 1 base for J; bases not matched to a gene: 6. Germline V CDR1 and CDR2: DFQATT, SNEGSKA (reference sequence). This sample is drawn from a study of early T cells in non-severe SARS-CoV-2 infection. Study-level background: The authors sequenced bulk RNA from unsorted whole blood, leaving chains unpaired. Study-level points and caveats: VDJdb matches were skewed toward anti-spike CD8 T cell responses.

Unique molecular identifiers were added to individual cDNA molecules. TCRdb processed the 5' RACE reads anew with MiXCR; each CDR3 protein has one entry. This sample has approximately 35,000 distinct CDR3 sequences; roughly 5.7% occur once, and the top ten carry 5% to 5.5%. The sequence derives from an adult who was a healthcare worker with PCR-confirmed SARS-CoV-2 infection or an uninfected control (not recorded which). The sample was whole blood. The V and J genes are TRBV20-1 and TRBJ2-3, with TRBD1 matching over 7 bases. CDR3 in DNA: TGCAGTGCTAGACCTACAGGGGCGGGCACAGATACGCAGTATTTT. Protein product: CSARPTGAGTDTQYF.